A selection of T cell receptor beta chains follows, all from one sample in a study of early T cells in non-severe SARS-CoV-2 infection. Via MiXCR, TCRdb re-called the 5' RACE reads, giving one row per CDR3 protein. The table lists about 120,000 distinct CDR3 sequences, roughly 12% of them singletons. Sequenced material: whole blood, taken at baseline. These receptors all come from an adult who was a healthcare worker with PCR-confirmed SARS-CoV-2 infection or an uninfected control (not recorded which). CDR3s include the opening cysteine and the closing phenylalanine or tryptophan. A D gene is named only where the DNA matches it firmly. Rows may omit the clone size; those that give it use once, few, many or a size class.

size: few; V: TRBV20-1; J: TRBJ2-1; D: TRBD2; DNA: TGCAGTGCTAGAAGCCCTAGCGGGGGGAGGGTTGAGCAGTTCTTC; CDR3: CSARSPSGGRVEQFF
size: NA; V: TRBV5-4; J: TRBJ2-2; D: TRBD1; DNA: TGTGCCAGCAGCTGGGGGACAGGGAAAGCGGCCGGGGAGCTGTTTTTT; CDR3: CASSWGTGKAAGELFF
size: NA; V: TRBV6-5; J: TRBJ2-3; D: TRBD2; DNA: TGTGCCAGCAGTCAGAGGACTAGCTCAGATACGCAGTATTTT; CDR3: CASSQRTSSDTQYF
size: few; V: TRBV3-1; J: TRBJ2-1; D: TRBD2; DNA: TGTGCCAGCAGTCTAGCGGGAGGGATGCATGAGCAGTTCTTC; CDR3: CASSLAGGMHEQFF
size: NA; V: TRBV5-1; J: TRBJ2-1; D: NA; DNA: TGCGCCAGCAGCTTGGTAGGCGCCTACGATGAGCAGTTCTTC; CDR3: CASSLVGAYDEQFF
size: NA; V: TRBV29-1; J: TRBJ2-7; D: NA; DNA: TGCAGCGTTGTGACAGGTCCATCCTACGAGCAGTACTTC; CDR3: CSVVTGPSYEQYF
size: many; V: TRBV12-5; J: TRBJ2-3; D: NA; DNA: TGTGCTAGTGGGGACTATACGCAGTATTTT; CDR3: CASGDYTQYF
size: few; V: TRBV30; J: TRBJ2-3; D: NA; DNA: TGTGCCTGGAGAGGGCACACAGATACGCAGTATTTT; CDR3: CAWRGHTDTQYF
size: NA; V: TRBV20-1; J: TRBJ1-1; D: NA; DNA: TGCAGTGCTTGTTATTCTGAAGCTTTCTTT; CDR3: CSACYSEAFF
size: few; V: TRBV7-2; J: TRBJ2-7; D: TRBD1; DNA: TGTGCCAGCACCCTCGGACAGGGTTGGGGCGAGCAGTACTTC; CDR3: CASTLGQGWGEQYF
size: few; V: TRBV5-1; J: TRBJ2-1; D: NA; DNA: TGCGCCAGCAGCCCCCGCGGGGTAGCGGCGAATGAGCAGTTCTTC; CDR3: CASSPRGVAANEQFF
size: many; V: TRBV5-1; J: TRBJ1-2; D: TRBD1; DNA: TGCGCCAGCAGCTTGGGCCCCGGGACAGGGGGCGTTGATGGCTACACCTTC; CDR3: CASSLGPGTGGVDGYTF
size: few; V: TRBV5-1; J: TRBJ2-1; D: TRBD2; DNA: TGCGCCAGCAGCTCCACTACTAGCGGGAGGTACAATGAGCAGTTCTTC; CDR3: CASSSTTSGRYNEQFF
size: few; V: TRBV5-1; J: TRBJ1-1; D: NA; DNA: TGCGCCAGCAGCTTGTCCGGGGGCATTAACACTGAAGCTTTCTTT; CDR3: CASSLSGGINTEAFF
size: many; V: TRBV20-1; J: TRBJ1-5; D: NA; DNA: TGCAGTGCTAGCAGCCCGACAGATAGCAATCAGCCCCAGCATTTT; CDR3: CSASSPTDSNQPQHF
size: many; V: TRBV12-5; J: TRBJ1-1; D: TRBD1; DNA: TGTGCTAGTGGTTTGACACCGACAGGGGCGATGAACACTGAAGCTTTCTTT; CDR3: CASGLTPTGAMNTEAFF
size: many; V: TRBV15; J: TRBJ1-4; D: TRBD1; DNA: TGTGCCACCAGCAGTTACAGGGGACCGAATGAAAAACTGTTTTTT; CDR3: CATSSYRGPNEKLFF
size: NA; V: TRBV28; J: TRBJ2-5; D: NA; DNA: TGTGCCAGCAGTTTACTCCACAACCCGCAATCCCAAGAGACCCAGTACTTC; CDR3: CASSLLHNPQSQETQYF
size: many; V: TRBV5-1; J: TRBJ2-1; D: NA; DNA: TGCGCCAGCAGCTTGCGACCACTAGCCCTGAGCTCCTACAATGAGCAGTTCTTC; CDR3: CASSLRPLALSSYNEQFF
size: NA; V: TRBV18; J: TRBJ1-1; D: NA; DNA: TGTGCCAGCTCACCACCAAACGGGAACACTGAAGCTTTCTTT; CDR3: CASSPPNGNTEAFF
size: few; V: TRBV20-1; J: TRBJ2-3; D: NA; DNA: TGCAGTGCTAGAGATATAGTAACTAGCACAGATACGCAGTATTTT; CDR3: CSARDIVTSTDTQYF
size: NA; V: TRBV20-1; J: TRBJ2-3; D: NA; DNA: TGCAGTGCTAGCCGGGGCCCTAGCACAGATACGCAGTATTTT; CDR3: CSASRGPSTDTQYF
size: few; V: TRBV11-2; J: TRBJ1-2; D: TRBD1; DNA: TGTGCCAGCAGCCAGACAGGGAGCTATGGCTACACCTTC; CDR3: CASSQTGSYGYTF
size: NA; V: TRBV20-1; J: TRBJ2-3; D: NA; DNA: TGCAGTGCTAGAGATAGGGCCGGGAGCGGCACAGATACGCAGTATTTT; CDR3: CSARDRAGSGTDTQYF
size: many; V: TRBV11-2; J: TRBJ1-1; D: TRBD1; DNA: TGTGCCAGCAGCTTAGTCCCGGACAGGGGGAACACTGAAGCTTTCTTT; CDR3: CASSLVPDRGNTEAFF
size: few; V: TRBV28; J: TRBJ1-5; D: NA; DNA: TGTGCCAGCAGTTTAAAAAGGGAACACAATCAGCCCCAGCATTTT; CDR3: CASSLKREHNQPQHF
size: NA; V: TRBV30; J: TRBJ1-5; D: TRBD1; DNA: TGTGCCTGGAGTGGGACCAGGACAGGACTTCTCAATCAGCCCCAGCATTTT; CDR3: CAWSGTRTGLLNQPQHF
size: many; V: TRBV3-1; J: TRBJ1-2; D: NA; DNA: TGTGCCAGCAGCCGACAGTCTAACTATGGCTACACCTTC; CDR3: CASSRQSNYGYTF
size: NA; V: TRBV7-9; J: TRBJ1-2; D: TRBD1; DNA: TGTGCCAGCAGCTTTGACAGGGAATCGGCTTCTAGCTATGGCTACACCTTC; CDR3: CASSFDRESASSYGYTF
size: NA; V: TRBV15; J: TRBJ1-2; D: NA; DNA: TGTGCCACCAGCAGAGACCTAGCCTATGGCTACACCTTC; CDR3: CATSRDLAYGYTF
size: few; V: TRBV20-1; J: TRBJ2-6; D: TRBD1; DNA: TGCAGTGCTAGGATACAGGGGGCAAGCGTCCTGACTTTC; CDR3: CSARIQGASVLTF
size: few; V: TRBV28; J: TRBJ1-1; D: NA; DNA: TGTGCCAGCAGTTTGCCAGCCTTGAACACTGAAGCTTTCTTT; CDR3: CASSLPALNTEAFF
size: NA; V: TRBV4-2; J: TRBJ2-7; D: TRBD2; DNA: TGTGCCAGCAGCCAAGGGACTAGCGGGATCCCGGAGCAGTACTTC; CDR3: CASSQGTSGIPEQYF
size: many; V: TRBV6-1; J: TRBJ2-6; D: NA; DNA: TGTGCCAGCGGTAGAACGTCTGGGGCCAACGTCCTGACTTTC; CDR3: CASGRTSGANVLTF
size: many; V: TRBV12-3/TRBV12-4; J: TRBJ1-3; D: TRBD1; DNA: TGTGCCAGCAGACCAGGGGGGGCTGGAAACACCATATATTTT; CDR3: CASRPGGAGNTIYF
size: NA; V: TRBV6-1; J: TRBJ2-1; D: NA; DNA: TGTGCCAGCACCGCGAGGGGCGGGGACGGGGGTAATGAGCAGTTCTTC; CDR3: CASTARGGDGGNEQFF
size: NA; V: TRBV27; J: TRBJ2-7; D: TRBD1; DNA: TGTGCCAGCAGTTTCCGACAGGGGAGCTCCTACGAGCAGTACTTC; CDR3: CASSFRQGSSYEQYF
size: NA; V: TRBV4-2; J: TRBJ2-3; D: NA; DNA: TGTGCCAGCAGCAGCCAAAGGGCGGGTAGCACAGATACGCAGTATTTT; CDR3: CASSSQRAGSTDTQYF
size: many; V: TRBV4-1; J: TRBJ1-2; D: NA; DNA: TGCGCCAGCAGCCAGCAGGAGTCTAACTATGGCTACACCTTC; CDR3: CASSQQESNYGYTF
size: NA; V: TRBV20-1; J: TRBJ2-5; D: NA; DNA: TGCAGTGCTCCAGCCGCGGGGGCCGAGACCCAGTACTTC; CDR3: CSAPAAGAETQYF
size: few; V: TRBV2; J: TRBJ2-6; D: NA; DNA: TGTGCCAGCAGCTCTTTGGCACTTGGGGGCTCGGGGGCCAACGTCCTGACTTTC; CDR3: CASSSLALGGSGANVLTF
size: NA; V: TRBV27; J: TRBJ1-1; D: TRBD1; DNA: TGTGCCAGCAGTCCGCGATTGACAGGGGTAGACACTGAAGCTTTCTTT; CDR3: CASSPRLTGVDTEAFF
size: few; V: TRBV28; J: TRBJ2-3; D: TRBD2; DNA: TGTGCCAGCAGTCCGAGACTAGCGGGAGGGAGGGGACCAGATACGCAGTATTTT; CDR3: CASSPRLAGGRGPDTQYF
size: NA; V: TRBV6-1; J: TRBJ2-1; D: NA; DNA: TGTGCCAGCAGTGGGCTTGGGCCAGCTCATTACAATGAGCAGTTCTTC; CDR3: CASSGLGPAHYNEQFF
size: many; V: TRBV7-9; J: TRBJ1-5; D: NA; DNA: TGTGCCAGCAGCTTAGCAGAGCAGCCCCAGCATTTT; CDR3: CASSLAEQPQHF
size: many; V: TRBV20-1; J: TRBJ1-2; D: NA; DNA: TGCAGTGCTCCCCCCTCCGGGTTGGGCTACACCTTC; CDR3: CSAPPSGLGYTF
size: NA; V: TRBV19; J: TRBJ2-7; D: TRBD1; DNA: TGTGCCAGTAGCCCTACTTCCGGGACAGCCTACGAGCAGTACTTC; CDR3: CASSPTSGTAYEQYF
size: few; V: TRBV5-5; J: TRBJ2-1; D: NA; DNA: TGTGCCAGCAGCTCGGCGGCAGGAAACTCCTACAATGAGCAGTTCTTC; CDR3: CASSSAAGNSYNEQFF
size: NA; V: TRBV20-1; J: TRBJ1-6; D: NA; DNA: TGCAGTGCTAGAGGCCAGGGATCACCCCTCCACTTT; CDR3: CSARGQGSPLHF
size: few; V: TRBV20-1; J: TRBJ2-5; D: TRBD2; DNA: TGCAGTGCAAGAGTCGGGCGGGAGAGCGAGACCCAGTACTTC; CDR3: CSARVGRESETQYF
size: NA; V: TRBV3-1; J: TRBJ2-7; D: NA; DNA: TGTGCCAGCAGCCAAGGCTGGACAGACACTCGGCAGTACTTC; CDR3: CASSQGWTDTRQYF
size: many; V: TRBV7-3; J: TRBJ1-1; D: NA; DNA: TGTGCCAGCAGCCTCCCCGGACAGAACACTGAAGCTTTCTTT; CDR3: CASSLPGQNTEAFF
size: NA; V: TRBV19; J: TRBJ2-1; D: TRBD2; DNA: TGTGCCAGTAGTTATATCGCACTTACACTAGCGGGGGTCCCCAATGAGCAGTTCTTC; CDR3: CASSYIALTLAGVPNEQFF